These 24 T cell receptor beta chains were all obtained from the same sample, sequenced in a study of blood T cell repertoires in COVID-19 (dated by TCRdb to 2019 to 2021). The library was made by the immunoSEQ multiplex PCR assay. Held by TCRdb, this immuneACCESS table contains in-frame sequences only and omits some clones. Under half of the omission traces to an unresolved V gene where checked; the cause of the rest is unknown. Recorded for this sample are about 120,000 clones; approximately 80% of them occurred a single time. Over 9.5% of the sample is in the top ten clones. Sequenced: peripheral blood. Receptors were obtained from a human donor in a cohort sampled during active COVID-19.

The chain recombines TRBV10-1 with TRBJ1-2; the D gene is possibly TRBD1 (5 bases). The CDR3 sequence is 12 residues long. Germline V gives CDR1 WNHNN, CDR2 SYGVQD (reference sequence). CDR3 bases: TGCGGAGGTAGGGGATGTAACTATGGCTACACCTTC. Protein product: CGGRGCNYGYTF.

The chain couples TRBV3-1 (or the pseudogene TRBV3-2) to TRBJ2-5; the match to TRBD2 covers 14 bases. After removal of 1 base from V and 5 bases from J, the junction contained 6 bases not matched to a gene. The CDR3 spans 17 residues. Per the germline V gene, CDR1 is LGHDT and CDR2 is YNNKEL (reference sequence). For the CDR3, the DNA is TGTGCCAGCAGCCAAGTTTTGACTAGCGGGAGGGGGGAGACCCAGTACTTC. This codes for CASSQVLTSGRGETQYF.

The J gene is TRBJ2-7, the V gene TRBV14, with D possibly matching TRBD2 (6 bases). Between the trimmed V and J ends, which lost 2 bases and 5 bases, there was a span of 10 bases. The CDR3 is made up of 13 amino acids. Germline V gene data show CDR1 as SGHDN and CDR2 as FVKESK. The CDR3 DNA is TGTGCCAGCAGCCAATCGGACTACGACGAGCAGTACTTC. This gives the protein CASSQSDYDEQYF.

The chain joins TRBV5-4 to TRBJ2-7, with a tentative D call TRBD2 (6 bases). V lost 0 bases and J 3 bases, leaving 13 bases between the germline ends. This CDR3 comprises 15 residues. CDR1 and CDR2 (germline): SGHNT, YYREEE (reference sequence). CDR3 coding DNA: TGTGCCAGCAGCTTGGCCGGCATCGGGGGCTACGAGCAGTACTTC. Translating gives CASSLAGIGGYEQYF.

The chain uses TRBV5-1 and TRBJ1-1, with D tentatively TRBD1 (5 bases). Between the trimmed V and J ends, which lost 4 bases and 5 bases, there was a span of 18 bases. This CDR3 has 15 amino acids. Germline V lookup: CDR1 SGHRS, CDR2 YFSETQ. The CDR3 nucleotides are TGCGCCAGCAGCGTCGGACCTCCTGGGGGGACTGAAGCTTTCTTT. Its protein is CASSVGPPGGTEAFF.

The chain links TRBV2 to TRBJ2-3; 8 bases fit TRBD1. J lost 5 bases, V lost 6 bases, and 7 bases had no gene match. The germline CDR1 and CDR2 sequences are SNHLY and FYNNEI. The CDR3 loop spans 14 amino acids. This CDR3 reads CASRKDRAEDTQYF. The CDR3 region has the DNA TGTGCCAGCAGGAAGGACAGGGCAGAAGATACGCAGTATTTT.

CDR3 residues: CASSNQGQDYEQYF. DNA for the CDR3: TGTGCCAGCAGCAACCAAGGACAAGACTACGAGCAGTACTTC. This chain links TRBV7-9 with TRBJ2-7; a weak D match, TRBD1 (5 bases). Germline CDR1 SEHNR, CDR2 FQNEAQ (reference sequence). The germline V and J ends were trimmed by 5 bases and 3 bases, with 14 bases remaining between them. This CDR3 comprises 14 residues.

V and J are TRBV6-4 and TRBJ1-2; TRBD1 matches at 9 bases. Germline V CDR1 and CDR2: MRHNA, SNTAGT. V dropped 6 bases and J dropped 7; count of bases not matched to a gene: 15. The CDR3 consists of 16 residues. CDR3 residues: CASSPRGTGLGVGYTF. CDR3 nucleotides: TGTGCCAGCAGCCCAAGGGGGACAGGGCTTGGGGTTGGCTACACCTTC.

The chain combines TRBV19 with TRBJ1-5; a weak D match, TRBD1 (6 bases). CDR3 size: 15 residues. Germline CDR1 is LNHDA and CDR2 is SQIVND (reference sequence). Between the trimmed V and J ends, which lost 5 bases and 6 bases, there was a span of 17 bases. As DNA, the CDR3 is TGTGCCAGTAGTGCCCCGGGACATTACTCTCAGCCCCAGCATTTT. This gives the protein CASSAPGHYSQPQHF.

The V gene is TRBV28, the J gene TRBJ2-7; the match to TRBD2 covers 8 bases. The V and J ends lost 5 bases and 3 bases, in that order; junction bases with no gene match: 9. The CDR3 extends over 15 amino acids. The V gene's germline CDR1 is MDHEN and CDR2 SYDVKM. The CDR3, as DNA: TGTGCCAGCAGTCCCCATAGCGGGAACGGCTACGAGCAGTACTTC. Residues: CASSPHSGNGYEQYF.

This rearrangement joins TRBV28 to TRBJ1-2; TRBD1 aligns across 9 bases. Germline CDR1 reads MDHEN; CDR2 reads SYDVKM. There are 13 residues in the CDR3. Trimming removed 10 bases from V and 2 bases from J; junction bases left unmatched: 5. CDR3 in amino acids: CATRDRANYGYTF. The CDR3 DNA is TGTGCCACTCGGGACAGGGCAAACTATGGCTACACCTTC.

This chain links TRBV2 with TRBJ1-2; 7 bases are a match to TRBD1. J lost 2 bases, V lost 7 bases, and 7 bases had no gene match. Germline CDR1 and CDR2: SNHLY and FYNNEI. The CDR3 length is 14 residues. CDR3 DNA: TGTGCCAGCACCCCCGGACAGGCGAACTATGGCTACACCTTC. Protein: CASTPGQANYGYTF.

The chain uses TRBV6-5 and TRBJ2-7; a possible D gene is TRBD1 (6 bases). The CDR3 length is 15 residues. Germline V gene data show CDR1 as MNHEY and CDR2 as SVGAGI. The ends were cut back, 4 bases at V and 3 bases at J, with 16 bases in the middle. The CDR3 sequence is CASSFLGQNLYEQYF. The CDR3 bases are TGTGCCAGCAGTTTCCTCGGACAGAACCTCTACGAGCAGTACTTC.

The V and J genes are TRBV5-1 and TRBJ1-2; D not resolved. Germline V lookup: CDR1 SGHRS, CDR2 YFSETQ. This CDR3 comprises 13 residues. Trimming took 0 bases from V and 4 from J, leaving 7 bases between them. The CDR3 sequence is CASSLDSRYGYTF. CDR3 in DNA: TGCGCCAGCAGCTTGGACAGTCGCTATGGCTACACCTTC.

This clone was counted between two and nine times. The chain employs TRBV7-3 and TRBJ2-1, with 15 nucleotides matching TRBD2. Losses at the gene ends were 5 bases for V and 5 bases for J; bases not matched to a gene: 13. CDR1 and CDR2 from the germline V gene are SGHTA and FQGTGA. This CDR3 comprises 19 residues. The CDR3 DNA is TGTGCCAGCAGCCCCCTTGGACTAGCGGGAGGGAATATCCACAATGAGCAGTTCTTC. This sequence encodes CASSPLGLAGGNIHNEQFF. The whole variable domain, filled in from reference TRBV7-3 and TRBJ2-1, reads GAGVSQTPSNKVTEKGKYVELRCDPISGHTALYWYRQSLGQGPEFLIYFQGTGAADDSGLPNDRFFAVRPEGSVSTLKIQRTERGDSAVYLCASSPLGLAGGNIHNEQFFGPGTRLTVL.

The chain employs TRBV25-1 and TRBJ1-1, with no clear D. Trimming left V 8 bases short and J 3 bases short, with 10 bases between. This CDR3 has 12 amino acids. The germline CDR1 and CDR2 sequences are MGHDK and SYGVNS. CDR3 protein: CASLGSDTEAFF. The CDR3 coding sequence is TGTGCCAGCCTGGGCTCTGACACTGAAGCTTTCTTT.

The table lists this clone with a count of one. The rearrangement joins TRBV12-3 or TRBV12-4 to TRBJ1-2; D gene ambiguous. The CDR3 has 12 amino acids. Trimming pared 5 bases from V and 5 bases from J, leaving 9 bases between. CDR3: CASSEQNYGYTF. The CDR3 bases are TGTGCCAGCAGTGAACAGAATTATGGCTACACCTTC.

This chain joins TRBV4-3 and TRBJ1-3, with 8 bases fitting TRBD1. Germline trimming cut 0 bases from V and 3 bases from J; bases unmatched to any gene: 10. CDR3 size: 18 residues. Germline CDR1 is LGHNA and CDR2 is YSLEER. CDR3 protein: CASSQDYRTGLSGNTIYF. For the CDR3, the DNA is TGCGCCAGCAGCCAAGATTACCGGACAGGGCTTAGTGGAAACACCATATATTTT.

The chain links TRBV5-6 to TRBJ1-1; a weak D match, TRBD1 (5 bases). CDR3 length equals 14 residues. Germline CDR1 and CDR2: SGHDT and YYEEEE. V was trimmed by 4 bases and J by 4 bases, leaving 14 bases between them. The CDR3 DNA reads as TGTGCCAGCAGCCGCTGGGCCCAGGGCACTGAAGCTTTCTTT. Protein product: CASSRWAQGTEAFF.

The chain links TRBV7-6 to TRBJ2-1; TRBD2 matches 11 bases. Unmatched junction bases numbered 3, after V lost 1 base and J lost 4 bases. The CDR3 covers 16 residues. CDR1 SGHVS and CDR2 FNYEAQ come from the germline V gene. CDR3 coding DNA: TGTGCCAGCAGCTTAGTTACTAGCGGGGGATACAATGAGCAGTTCTTC. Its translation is CASSLVTSGGYNEQFF.

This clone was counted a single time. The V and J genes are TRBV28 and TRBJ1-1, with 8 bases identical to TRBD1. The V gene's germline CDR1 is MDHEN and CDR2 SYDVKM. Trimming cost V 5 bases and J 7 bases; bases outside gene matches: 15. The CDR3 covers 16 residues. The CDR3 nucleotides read TGTGCCAGCAGTCCCCCCCTCCGACAGGGGTCGTTTGAAGCTTTCTTT. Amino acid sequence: CASSPPLRQGSFEAFF.

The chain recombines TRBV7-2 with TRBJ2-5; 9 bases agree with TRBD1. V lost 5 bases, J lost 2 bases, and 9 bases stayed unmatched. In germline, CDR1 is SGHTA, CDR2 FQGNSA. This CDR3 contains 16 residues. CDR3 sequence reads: CASSVNRGLRQETQYF. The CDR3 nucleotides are TGTGCCAGCAGCGTCAACAGGGGGCTGAGACAAGAGACCCAGTACTTC.

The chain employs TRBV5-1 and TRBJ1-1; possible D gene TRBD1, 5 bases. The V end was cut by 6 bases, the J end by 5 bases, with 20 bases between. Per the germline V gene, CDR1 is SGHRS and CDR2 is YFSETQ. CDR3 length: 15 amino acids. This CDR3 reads CASTPNSGGKTEAFF. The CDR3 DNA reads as TGCGCCAGCACCCCTAATTCCGGGGGGAAGACTGAAGCTTTCTTT.

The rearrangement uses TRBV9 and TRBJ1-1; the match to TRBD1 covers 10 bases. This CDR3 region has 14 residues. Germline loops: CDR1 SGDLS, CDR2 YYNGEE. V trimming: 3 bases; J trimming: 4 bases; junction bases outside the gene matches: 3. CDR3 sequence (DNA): TGTGCCAGCAGCGGTGGACAGGGGGGCACTGAAGCTTTCTTT. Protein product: CASSGGQGGTEAFF.